The clone carrying this T cell receptor beta chain appeared a few times. Its specificity is unknown. Trimming shortened V by 3 bases and J by 2 bases, and 8 bases separated the two germline ends. The CDR3 extends over 13 amino acids. From germline, CDR1 is GTSNPN and CDR2 SVGIG (reference sequence). Using immunoSEQ multiplex PCR, the repertoire was profiled, and TCRdb retains in-frame clones only, with some absent. The sample yields about 1 million clones, 65% to 75% seen once. Donors comprised only Caucasian adults living in Nashville, Tennessee. This sample stems from a study of shared clonotypes between healthy human individuals. Study context: The plates for each donor numbered three CD4 naive, three CD4 memory, two CD8 naive and one CD8 memory. Regarding the study as a whole: The study's rarefaction showed incomplete sorted-subset sequencing despite large depth.

V and J are TRBV30 and TRBJ2-4; weak D call: TRBD2 (7 bases). The sequencing input was memory CD4+ T cells sorted from blood. Subset: CD45RA-negative fraction. The receptor's source is a man in his late teens or twenties in good health. The chain's CDR3 is CAWRGGPKNIQYF. For the CDR3, the DNA is TGTGCCTGGAGGGGGGGGCCCAAAAACATTCAGTACTTC.